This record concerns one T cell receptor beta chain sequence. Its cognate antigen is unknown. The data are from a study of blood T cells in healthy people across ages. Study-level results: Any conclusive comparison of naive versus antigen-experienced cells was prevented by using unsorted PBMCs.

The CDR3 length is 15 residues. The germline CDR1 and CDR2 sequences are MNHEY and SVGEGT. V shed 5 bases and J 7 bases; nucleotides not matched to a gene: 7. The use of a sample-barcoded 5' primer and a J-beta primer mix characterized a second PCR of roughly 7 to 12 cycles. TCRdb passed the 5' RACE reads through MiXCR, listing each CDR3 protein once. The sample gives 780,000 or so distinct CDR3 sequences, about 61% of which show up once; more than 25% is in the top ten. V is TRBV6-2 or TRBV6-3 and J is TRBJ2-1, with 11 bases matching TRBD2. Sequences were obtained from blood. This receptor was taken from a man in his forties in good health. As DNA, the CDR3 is TGTGCCAGCAGTAGCACTAGCGGGGGCCCAAATGAGCAGTTCTTC. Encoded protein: CASSSTSGGPNEQFF.